This record covers a single T cell receptor beta chain. Its antigen is still unknown. The donors were members of the validation cohort, which comprised about 120 subjects and was separate from the first cohort of 730 or so subjects. Repertoires were generated with immunoSEQ multiplex PCR, while TCRdb's copy carries only in-frame clones and drops some. The sample has some 330,000 clones, about nine tenths seen once. The record originates from a study of cytomegalovirus exposure and HLA in healthy donors. Study outcomes and limitations: In vitro checks showed that three CMV-associated chains really do target CMV antigens.

Germline V gene data show CDR1 as MDHEN and CDR2 as SYDVKM. The trim removed 1 base at V and 7 bases at J, leaving 8 bases unmatched. The CDR3 loop spans 16 amino acids. The V gene is TRBV28, the J gene TRBJ2-7; TRBD1 aligns across 12 bases. The TCR sequence derives from a woman aged 18 to 35 in good health and CMV-seronegative. The sequenced material came from PBMCs. The CDR3 nucleotides read TGTGCCAGCAGTTTATTCCGGGACAGGGGGCTAAAAGAGCAGTACTTC. This encodes CASSLFRDRGLKEQYF. Full variable domain (outside the CDR3, taken from reference TRBV28 and TRBJ2-7): DVKVTQSSRYLVKRTGEKVFLECVQDMDHENMFWYRQDPGLGLRLIYFSYDVKMKEKGDIPEGYSVSREKKERFSLILESASTNQTSMYLCASSLFRDRGLKEQYFGPGTRLTVT.